The clone carrying this TCR beta chain was seen a handful of times. The target antigen is unknown. The CDR3 has 15 amino acids. Trimming removed 1 base from V and 4 bases from J, with 11 bases in between. Germline assignment: CDR1 SGHTA and CDR2 FQGNSA. Then a second PCR, running roughly 7 to 11 cycles, was carried out with a sample-barcoded 5' primer and a J-beta primer mix. MiXCR, run by TCRdb on the 5' RACE reads, gives a single entry per CDR3 protein. This table has about 650,000 distinct CDR3 sequences, around 32% appearing once. The sample belongs to a study of blood T cells in healthy people across ages. Findings and limits, study-wide: Relative to aged donors, long-lived donors carried more naive CD4+ cells and displayed higher diversity. Naive and antigen-experienced cells were not separated, limiting conclusive comparison.

Sequencing input: blood. This TCR came from a woman aged 80 or over in good health. The chain joins TRBV7-2 to TRBJ1-5; no firm D call. For the CDR3, the DNA is TGTGCCAGCAGCTTAGAAGCGGGAAGGAATCAGCCCCAGCATTTT. Translating gives CASSLEAGRNQPQHF.